The rows below give T cell receptor beta chains drawn from one sample of a study of blood T cell repertoires in COVID-19. Assay used: immunoSEQ multiplex PCR; TCRdb lists only in-frame clones, some missing. Altogether roughly 170,000 clones are present, approximately 87% being singletons, with the ten largest covering 20% to 25%. Sequenced sample: peripheral blood. The source of these receptors is a man in his 70s with active or convalescent COVID-19. The CDR3 runs from the conserved cysteine through the conserved F or W. The D gene is left open where the match is weak. Size is stated for part of the rows, as once, few or many counts, or as a class when the clone is expanded.

clone_size j_call d_call v_call cdr3_aa cdr3_nt
- TRBJ1-4 TRBD1 TRBV5-1 CASSWDRNEKLFF TGCGCCAGCAGCTGGGACAGGAATGAAAAACTGTTTTTT
- TRBJ1-1 - TRBV18 CASSPQARGDTEAFF TGTGCCAGCTCACCACAGGCCCGGGGGGACACTGAAGCTTTCTTT
- TRBJ1-2 - TRBV28 CASRRNHPGSGYTF TGTGCCAGCAGGAGGAACCACCCTGGGAGTGGCTACACCTTC
- TRBJ2-1 TRBD2 TRBV15 CATSRAGSGGYNEQFF TGTGCCACCAGCAGAGCGGGTAGCGGGGGCTACAATGAGCAGTTCTTC
few TRBJ1-1 - TRBV19 CASSKAQTALNTEAFF TGTGCCAGTAGTAAAGCGCAGACAGCTTTGAACACTGAAGCTTTCTTT
- TRBJ2-2 TRBD1 TRBV18 CASSPATGASGELFF TGTGCCAGCTCGCCAGCGACAGGGGCCTCCGGGGAGCTGTTTTTT
- TRBJ2-3 TRBD1 TRBV28 CASSQSGTGSTDTQYF TGTGCCAGCAGTCAATCGGGGACAGGGAGCACAGATACGCAGTATTTT
- TRBJ1-1 - TRBV28 CASADSLEAFF TGTGCCAGCGCGGACAGCCTTGAAGCTTTCTTT
- TRBJ2-5 - TRBV7-2 CAIPLRGAQETQYF TGTGCCATCCCACTCCGTGGGGCCCAAGAGACCCAGTACTTC
- TRBJ1-3 TRBD1 TRBV7-8 CASSHKTGFGNTIYF TGTGCCAGCAGCCACAAGACAGGGTTTGGAAACACCATATATTTT
- TRBJ1-5 TRBD1 TRBV27 CASSPYPTGAQPQHF TGTGCCAGCAGTCCCTACCCGACAGGGGCTCAGCCCCAGCATTTT
- TRBJ2-7 - TRBV9 CASAPGSDYEQYF TGTGCCAGCGCCCCGGGTTCCGACTACGAGCAGTACTTC
- TRBJ1-1 - TRBV28 CASSFGGGNTEAFF TGTGCCAGCAGTTTTGGTGGGGGCAACACTGAAGCTTTCTTT
- TRBJ1-3 - TRBV5-1 CASSYAQDPGNTIYF TGCGCCAGCAGCTATGCACAGGATCCGGGAAACACCATATATTTT
- TRBJ1-3 TRBD1 TRBV29-1 CSYSRGQGNTIYF TGCAGTTACTCCAGGGGGCAAGGAAACACCATATATTTT
- TRBJ2-1 TRBD1 TRBV5-4 CASSWGTARDEQFF TGTGCCAGCAGCTGGGGGACAGCTAGGGATGAGCAGTTCTTC
- TRBJ2-3 - TRBV7-2 CATTPGRSGNTDTQYF TGTGCCACCACCCCAGGTAGATCCGGGAACACAGATACGCAGTATTTT
- TRBJ2-7 - TRBV30 CAWSSGTANYEQYF TGTGCCTGGAGTTCCGGGACTGCGAACTACGAGCAGTACTTC
- TRBJ2-7 - TRBV12-3/TRBV12-4 CASKRGGDEQYF TGTGCCAGCAAAAGAGGGGGGGACGAGCAGTACTTC
- TRBJ2-7 TRBD2 TRBV7-8 CASSFLASGTSYEQYF TGTGCCAGCAGCTTTTTAGCTAGCGGAACCTCCTACGAGCAGTACTTC
- TRBJ2-3 TRBD2 TRBV3-1/TRBV3-2 CASSQDRSSGGALDTQYF TGTGCCAGCAGCCAAGATCGGTCTAGCGGGGGGGCCTTAGATACGCAGTATTTT
- TRBJ2-3 TRBD2 TRBV11-2 CASSRLAGGPQDTQYF TGTGCCAGCAGCAGATTAGCGGGGGGGCCTCAAGATACGCAGTATTTT
- TRBJ2-5 TRBD2 TRBV7-9 CASSLEGLAGVETQYF TGTGCCAGCAGCTTAGAAGGGCTAGCGGGAGTAGAGACCCAGTACTTC
- TRBJ1-4 - TRBV27 CASSLTRVTEKLFF TGTGCCAGCAGTTTAACCAGGGTGACTGAAAAACTGTTTTTT
- TRBJ1-2 - TRBV21-1 CASSSLGRDYGYTF TGTGCCAGCAGCTCATTGGGGCGCGACTATGGCTACACCTTC
- TRBJ2-4 - TRBV5-1 CASSSGGGSTVKNIQYF TGCGCCAGCAGCTCCGGAGGAGGAAGTACGGTCAAAAACATTCAGTACTTC
- TRBJ1-3 TRBD1 TRBV9 CASSVGWLDREDTIYF TGTGCCAGCAGCGTAGGCTGGTTGGACAGGGAAGACACCATATATTTT
- TRBJ1-2 TRBD1 TRBV5-1 CASSSGQTMGYTF TGCGCCAGCAGCTCGGGACAGACCATGGGCTACACCTTC
- TRBJ1-2 - TRBV28 CAWGGGIYSNYGYTF TGTGCCTGGGGAGGGGGGATTTATTCTAACTATGGCTACACCTTC
- TRBJ1-6 TRBD1 TRBV28 CASLGTARSSLHF TGTGCCAGCCTGGGGACAGCGCGGTCATCCCTCCACTTT
- TRBJ1-5 - TRBV5-5 CASSLAGINQPQHF TGTGCCAGCAGCTTAGCGGGGATCAATCAGCCCCAGCATTTT
once TRBJ2-7 - TRBV27 CASSRPGFNEQYF TGTGCCAGCAGTCGGCCAGGGTTTAACGAGCAGTACTTC
- TRBJ2-1 - TRBV19 CASSMRGATRNEQFF TGTGCCAGTAGTATGCGCGGAGCTACCCGCAATGAGCAGTTCTTC
few TRBJ2-1 - TRBV24-1 CATSGGGFNEQFF TGTGCCACCAGTGGTGGGGGGTTCAATGAGCAGTTCTTC
- TRBJ2-5 - TRBV14 CASSQDRRRQETQYF TGTGCCAGCAGCCAAGATCGGCGGAGACAAGAGACCCAGTACTTC
- TRBJ2-7 - TRBV5-5 CASSLSLSRAYEQYF TGTGCCAGCAGCTTGAGTTTGTCCCGAGCCTACGAGCAGTACTTC
- TRBJ2-1 TRBD1 TRBV7-9 CASTPGQVYNEQFF TGTGCCAGCACCCCCGGACAGGTTTACAATGAGCAGTTCTTC
once TRBJ2-3 - TRBV4-3 CASSRQDLISDTQYF TGCGCCAGCAGCCGACAGGATTTGATTTCAGATACGCAGTATTTT
- TRBJ1-6 TRBD1 TRBV30 CAWKTRDRENSPLHF TGTGCCTGGAAGACCCGGGACAGGGAAAATTCACCCCTCCACTTT
- TRBJ1-2 - TRBV6-2/TRBV6-3 CASSRILGQTNYGYTF TGTGCCAGCAGTCGGATTTTAGGACAGACTAACTATGGCTACACCTTC
- TRBJ2-5 - TRBV29-1 CSVDPTGLETQYF TGCAGCGTTGACCCCACAGGTCTGGAGACCCAGTACTTC
- TRBJ2-3 - TRBV11-3 CASSLDGTHTDTQYF TGTGCCAGCAGCTTAGATGGGACACACACAGATACGCAGTATTTT
many TRBJ2-2 - TRBV30 CAWSAGVRTGELFF TGTGCCTGGAGTGCGGGAGTGAGAACCGGGGAGCTGTTTTTT
- TRBJ1-1 - TRBV5-1 CASSLVSGTEAFF TGCGCCAGCAGCTTGGTGTCGGGCACTGAAGCTTTCTTT
- TRBJ2-7 - TRBV6-5 CASRPWARTYEQYF TGTGCCAGCAGACCTTGGGCCAGAACCTACGAGCAGTACTTC
once TRBJ2-7 TRBD1 TRBV10-3 CAISESGDRTYEQYF TGTGCCATCAGTGAGTCAGGGGACAGGACCTACGAGCAGTACTTC
- TRBJ1-1 - TRBV6-2/TRBV6-3 CASSLLGSTEAFF TGTGCCAGCAGTTTGCTAGGGAGCACTGAAGCTTTCTTT
once TRBJ2-3 TRBD1 TRBV24-1 CATSETGTGLSTDTQYF TGTGCCACCAGTGAGACCGGGACAGGGCTTAGCACAGATACGCAGTATTTT
- TRBJ2-3 TRBD1 TRBV5-1 CASSLDRGFTDTQYF TGCGCCAGCAGCTTGGACAGGGGGTTTACAGATACGCAGTATTTT
- TRBJ1-6 TRBD1 TRBV19 CASSPKGQGMTPLHF TGTGCCAGTAGTCCGAAGGGACAGGGAATGACACCCCTCCACTTT
- TRBJ2-3 - TRBV28 CASSRDFTDTQYF TGTGCCAGCAGTAGGGACTTCACAGATACGCAGTATTTT
- TRBJ1-1 - TRBV7-2 CASSFGSTTEAFF TGTGCCAGCAGCTTCGGGTCGACCACTGAAGCTTTCTTT
- TRBJ2-7 TRBD2 TRBV7-9 CASSGLAGGLYEQYF TGTGCCAGCAGCGGACTAGCGGGAGGGTTGTACGAGCAGTACTTC
- TRBJ1-1 - TRBV10-3 CAISPTGMNTEAFF TGTGCCATCAGCCCGACAGGCATGAACACTGAAGCTTTCTTT
- TRBJ2-6 - TRBV3-1/TRBV3-2 CASSQEFLSGANVLTF TGTGCCAGCAGCCAAGAGTTTCTCTCTGGGGCCAACGTCCTGACTTTC